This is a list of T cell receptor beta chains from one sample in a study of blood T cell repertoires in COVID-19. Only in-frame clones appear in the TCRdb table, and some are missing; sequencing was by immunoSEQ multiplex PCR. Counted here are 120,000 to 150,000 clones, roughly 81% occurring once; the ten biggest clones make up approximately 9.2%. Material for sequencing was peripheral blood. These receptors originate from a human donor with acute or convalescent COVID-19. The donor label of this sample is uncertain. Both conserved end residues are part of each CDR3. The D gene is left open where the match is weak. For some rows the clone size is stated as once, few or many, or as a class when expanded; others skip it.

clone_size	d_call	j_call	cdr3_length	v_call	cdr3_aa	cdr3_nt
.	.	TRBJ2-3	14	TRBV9	CASSVFSGADTQYF	TGTGCCAGCAGCGTGTTCTCAGGGGCGGATACGCAGTATTTT
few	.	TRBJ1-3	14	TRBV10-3	CAISDRNSGNTIYF	TGTGCCATCAGTGACAGGAACTCTGGAAACACCATATATTTT
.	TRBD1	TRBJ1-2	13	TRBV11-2	CASSKRDSSGYTF	TGTGCCAGCAGCAAACGGGACAGCTCGGGCTACACCTTC
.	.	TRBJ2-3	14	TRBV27	CASSAQGWTDTQYF	TGTGCCAGCAGCGCCCAGGGGTGGACAGATACGCAGTATTTT
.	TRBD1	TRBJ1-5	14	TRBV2	CASSGTGNGQPQHF	TGTGCCAGCAGCGGGACAGGGAACGGTCAGCCCCAGCATTTT
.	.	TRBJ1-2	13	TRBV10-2	CASRSTVGDGYTF	TGCGCCAGCAGATCGACAGTGGGCGATGGCTACACCTTC
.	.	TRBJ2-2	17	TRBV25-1	CASSESRLPTGTGELFF	TGTGCCAGCAGTGAATCCAGACTACCCACGGGCACCGGGGAGCTGTTTTTT
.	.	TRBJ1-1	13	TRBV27	CASSPLATDEAFF	TGTGCCAGCAGTCCCTTAGCGACGGATGAAGCTTTCTTT
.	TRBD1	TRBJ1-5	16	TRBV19	CASSTRKTGAYQPQHF	TGTGCCAGTAGTACCCGGAAGACAGGGGCCTATCAGCCCCAGCATTTT
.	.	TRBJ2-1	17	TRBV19	CASSISDRSLSYNEQFF	TGTGCCAGTAGTATCTCCGACAGGAGCCTCTCCTACAATGAGCAGTTCTTC
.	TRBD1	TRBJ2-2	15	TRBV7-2	CASTPTGALDGELFF	TGTGCCAGCACCCCCACAGGGGCCCTCGACGGGGAGCTGTTTTTT
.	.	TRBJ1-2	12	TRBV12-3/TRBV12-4	CASSTGTKGYTF	TGTGCCAGCAGCACCGGGACTAAGGGCTACACCTTC
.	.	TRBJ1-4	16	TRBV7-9	CASSPASGLQNEKLFF	TGTGCCAGCAGCCCTGCGTCAGGTCTGCAAAATGAAAAACTGTTTTTT
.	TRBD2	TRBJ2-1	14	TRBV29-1	CSVEKRGGPDEQFF	TGCAGCGTTGAGAAGCGGGGGGGCCCGGATGAGCAGTTCTTC
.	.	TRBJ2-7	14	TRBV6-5	CASSSLGDPYEQYF	TGTGCCAGCAGTAGTTTAGGGGATCCCTACGAGCAGTACTTC
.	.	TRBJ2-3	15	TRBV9	CASSSGGRATDTQYF	TGTGCCAGCAGCTCAGGAGGGCGGGCCACAGATACGCAGTATTTT
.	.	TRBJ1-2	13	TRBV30	CAWSLDRSYGYTF	TGTGCCTGGAGTCTAGACAGAAGCTATGGCTACACCTTC
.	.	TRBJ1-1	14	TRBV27	CASSLKGVNTEAFF	TGTGCCAGCAGTTTAAAAGGGGTGAACACTGAAGCTTTCTTT
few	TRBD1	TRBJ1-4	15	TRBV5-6	CASSFRPGGGEKLFF	TGTGCCAGCAGCTTTAGGCCAGGGGGCGGTGAAAAACTGTTTTTT
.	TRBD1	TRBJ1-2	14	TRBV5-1	CASSLSGTAYGYTF	TGCGCCAGCAGCTTAAGTGGGACAGCCTATGGCTACACCTTC
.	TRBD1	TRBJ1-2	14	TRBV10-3	CAISESGTVYGYTF	TGTGCCATCAGTGAGTCGGGGACAGTCTATGGCTACACCTTC
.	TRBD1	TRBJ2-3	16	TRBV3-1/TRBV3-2	CASSQGTGATTDTQYF	TGTGCCAGCAGCCAAGGGACAGGGGCTACAACAGATACGCAGTATTTT
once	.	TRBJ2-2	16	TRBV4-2	CASSQVLWGPPGELFF	TGTGCCAGCAGCCAAGTTTTATGGGGGCCGCCCGGGGAGCTGTTTTTT
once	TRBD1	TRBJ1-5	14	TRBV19	CASSIGQGTGPQHF	TGTGCCAGTAGTATAGGACAGGGGACAGGTCCCCAGCATTTT
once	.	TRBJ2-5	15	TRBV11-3	CASSLEGTNLETQYF	TGTGCCAGCAGCTTAGAAGGCACTAACTTGGAGACCCAGTACTTC
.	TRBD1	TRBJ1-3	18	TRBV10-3	CAISESRGQGNAGNTIYF	TGTGCCATCAGTGAGTCCCGGGGACAGGGAAACGCCGGAAACACCATATATTTT
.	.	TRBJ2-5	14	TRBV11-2	CASSSSGASETQYF	TGTGCCAGCAGCTCTTCAGGGGCATCGGAGACCCAGTACTTC
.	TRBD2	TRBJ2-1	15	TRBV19	CASSPREGQKGEQFF	TGTGCCAGTAGTCCCCGGGAGGGTCAGAAGGGTGAGCAGTTCTTC
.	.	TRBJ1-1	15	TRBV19	CASSIAGALGTEAFF	TGTGCCAGTAGTATAGCTGGGGCTTTGGGCACTGAAGCTTTCTTT
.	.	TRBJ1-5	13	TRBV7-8	CASSLRDNQPQHF	TGTGCCAGCAGCCTCCGGGACAATCAGCCCCAGCATTTT
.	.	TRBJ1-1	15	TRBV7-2	CASSLGNRRTTEAFF	TGTGCCAGCAGCTTAGGAAACAGGAGAACCACTGAAGCTTTCTTT
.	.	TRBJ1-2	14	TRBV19	CASSPQGLRRGYTF	TGTGCCAGTAGTCCACAGGGCCTCAGGCGGGGCTACACCTTC
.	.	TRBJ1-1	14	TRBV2	CASSEAGRGTEAFF	TGTGCCAGCAGTGAAGCAGGGAGAGGCACTGAAGCTTTCTTT
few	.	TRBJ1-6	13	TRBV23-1	CASLTREGSPLHF	TGCGCCAGTCTGACAAGGGAGGGTTCACCCCTCCACTTT
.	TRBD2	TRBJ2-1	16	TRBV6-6	CASSTRERGTYNEQFF	TGTGCCAGCAGTACCCGGGAGCGGGGGACCTACAATGAGCAGTTCTTC
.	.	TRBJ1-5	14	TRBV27	CASSRTYSNQPQHF	TGTGCCAGCAGCCGAACCTATAGCAATCAGCCCCAGCATTTT
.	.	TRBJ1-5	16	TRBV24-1	CATSEDERMSNQPQHF	TGTGCCACCAGTGAGGATGAGAGGATGAGCAATCAGCCCCAGCATTTT
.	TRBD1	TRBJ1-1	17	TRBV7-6	CASSLVLRTGMNTEAFF	TGTGCCAGCAGCTTAGTTTTGAGGACAGGAATGAACACTGAAGCTTTCTTT
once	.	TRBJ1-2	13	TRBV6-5	CASSYEPSYGYTF	TGTGCCAGCAGTTATGAGCCCTCGTATGGCTACACCTTC
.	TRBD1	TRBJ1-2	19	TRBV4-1	CASSQESPGGLGSRGGYTF	TGCGCCAGCAGCCAAGAATCTCCAGGGGGCTTAGGGTCCCGCGGCGGCTACACCTTC
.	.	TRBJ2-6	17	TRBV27	CASSLGLLLGGANVLTF	TGTGCCAGCAGTTTGGGACTGCTCCTGGGAGGGGCCAACGTCCTGACTTTC
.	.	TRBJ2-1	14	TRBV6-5	CASSYLTGNNEQFF	TGTGCCAGCAGTTACCTTACAGGGAACAATGAGCAGTTCTTC
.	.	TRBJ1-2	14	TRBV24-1	CATSDTYGLGGYTF	TGTGCCACCAGTGATACCTACGGGTTGGGTGGCTACACCTTC
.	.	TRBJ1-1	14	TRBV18	CASSPALMNTEAFF	TGTGCCAGCTCACCCGCGTTAATGAACACTGAAGCTTTCTTT
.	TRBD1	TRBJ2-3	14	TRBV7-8	CASSPDRAADTQYF	TGTGCCAGCAGCCCAGACAGGGCGGCGGATACGCAGTATTTT
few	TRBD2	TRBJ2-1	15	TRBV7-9	CASSLGLAGTNEQFF	TGTGCCAGCAGCTTAGGGCTAGCGGGGACCAATGAGCAGTTCTTC
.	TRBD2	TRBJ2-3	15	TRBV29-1	CSVEGGGGSTDTQYF	TGCAGCGTTGAAGGGGGCGGGGGTAGCACAGATACGCAGTATTTT
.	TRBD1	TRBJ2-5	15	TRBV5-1	CASTEGGTGKKTQYF	TGCGCCAGCACCGAAGGTGGGACAGGGAAAAAGACCCAGTACTTC
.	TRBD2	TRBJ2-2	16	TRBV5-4	CASSFASGPHTGELFF	TGTGCCAGCAGCTTTGCTAGCGGGCCCCACACCGGGGAGCTGTTTTTT
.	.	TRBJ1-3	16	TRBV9	CASSPGQSRSGNTIYF	TGTGCCAGCAGCCCCGGACAGTCCCGCTCTGGAAACACCATATATTTT
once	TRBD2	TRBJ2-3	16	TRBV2	CASSISLAGGPDTQYF	TGTGCCAGCAGTATCTCACTAGCGGGGGGCCCAGATACGCAGTATTTT
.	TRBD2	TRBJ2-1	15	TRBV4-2	CASSGGGVSYNEQFF	TGTGCCAGCAGCGGCGGGGGGGTCTCCTACAATGAGCAGTTCTTC
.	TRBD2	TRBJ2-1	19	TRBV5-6	CASSLGTSGGIPSYNEQFF	TGTGCCAGCAGCTTAGGGACTAGCGGGGGGATCCCCTCCTACAATGAGCAGTTCTTC
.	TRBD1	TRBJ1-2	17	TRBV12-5	CASGLVLPGTAFYGYTF	TGTGCTAGTGGTTTGGTACTTCCCGGGACAGCTTTCTATGGCTACACCTTC
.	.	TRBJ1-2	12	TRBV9	CASSVGAGGYTF	TGTGCCAGCAGCGTAGGCGCGGGAGGCTACACCTTC
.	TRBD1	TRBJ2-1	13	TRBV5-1	CASSSGQGPEQFF	TGCGCCAGCAGCTCTGGACAGGGTCCTGAGCAGTTCTTC
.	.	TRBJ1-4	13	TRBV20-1	CSASRATNEKLFF	TGCAGTGCTAGTCGCGCAACTAATGAAAAACTGTTTTTT
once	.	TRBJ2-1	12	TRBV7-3	CASSFRGGEQFF	TGTGCCAGCAGCTTCCGGGGAGGTGAGCAGTTCTTC